Listed here are 32 T cell receptor beta chains from one sample, sequenced in a study of T-cell reconstitution after alpha-beta-depleted transplantation in children. Preparation of the TCRbeta library involved a method that used unique molecular identifiers. TCRdb re-called the PCR reads with MiXCR, one entry per CDR3 protein. The sample has approximately 980,000 distinct CDR3 sequences; about 31% are singletons. The sequencing used PBMCs, mostly from graft donor cells, collected 360 days after TCRalphabeta/CD19-depleted stem cell transplant. The receptor source for this set is a boy less than two years old who had a stem cell transplant for SCID, so the T cells may come from the graft donor.

This clonotype was picked up a small number of times. The rearrangement uses TRBV4-2 and TRBJ1-1, with 8 bases that match TRBD1. The V gene end was trimmed by 0 bases and the J gene end by 3 bases; junction bases not matched to a gene: 3. The CDR3 sequence is 15 residues long. Germline V gene sequence: CDR1 LGHNA, CDR2 YNFKEQ. The CDR3 coding sequence is TGTGCCAGCAGCCAAGACAGGGGGCAGGACACTGAAGCTTTCTTT. Its protein product is CASSQDRGQDTEAFF.

The rearrangement uses TRBV10-1 and TRBJ2-3; 8 positions match TRBD2. Unmatched junction bases numbered 6, after V lost 3 bases and J lost 4 bases. Germline V CDR1 and CDR2: WNHNN, SYGVQD (reference sequence). The CDR3 is 15 residues long. This CDR3 reads CASSENGGAADTQYF. CDR3 nucleotides: TGCGCCAGCAGTGAAAACGGGGGGGCCGCAGATACGCAGTATTTT.

This CDR3 reads CATCLGPYNEQFF. CDR3 sequence (DNA): TGTGCCACCTGCTTGGGCCCCTACAATGAGCAGTTCTTC. This chain links TRBV12-3 or TRBV12-4 with TRBJ2-1; D not certain. V lost 10 bases and J lost 2, with 12 bases in between. The CDR3 consists of 13 residues.

This clonotype was counted between two and nine times. The chain recombines TRBV7-9 with TRBJ1-6; D is unresolved. The CDR3 runs 16 residues. The germline gives CDR1 SEHNR, CDR2 FQNEAQ (reference sequence). V was shortened by 1 base and J by 7 bases, with 14 bases between the two germline ends. The CDR3 region is CASSLGALARNSPLHF. In DNA, the CDR3 is TGTGCCAGCAGCTTAGGAGCCCTCGCTAGGAATTCACCCCTCCACTTT.

The chain carries TRBV30 and TRBJ2-3; 8 bases agree with TRBD1. V was pared by 3 bases and J by 6 bases, with 2 bases of the junction left unmatched. Looked up from germline, CDR1 is GTSNPN and CDR2 is SVGIG (reference sequence). CDR3 length: 12 amino acids. CDR3 in DNA: TGTGCCTGGAGGGACAGGGCCGATACGCAGTATTTT. Protein product: CAWRDRADTQYF. The full variable domain, with the rest looked up from reference TRBV30 and TRBJ2-3, is SQTIHQWPATLVQPVGSPLSLECTVEGTSNPNLYWYRQAAGRGLQLLFYSVGIGQISSEVPQNLSASRPQDRQFILSSKKLLLSDSGFYLCAWRDRADTQYFGPGTRLTVL.

This clonotype was counted between two and nine times. The rearrangement links TRBV6-2 or TRBV6-3 to TRBJ2-7; no firm D call. The CDR3 sequence is 16 residues long. V was clipped by 6 bases and J by 0 bases, with 18 bases between them. The germline V gene has CDR1 MNHEY and CDR2 SVGEGT. The CDR3 region has the DNA TGTGCCAGCAGGGGAACCAAGGCATGGCACTCCTACGAGCAGTACTTC. Protein product: CASRGTKAWHSYEQYF.

The chain employs TRBV7-9 and TRBJ1-1; D unclear. V shed 5 bases and J shed 5 bases, with 15 bases lying between them. Germline V gene sequence: CDR1 SEHNR, CDR2 FQNEAQ (reference sequence). The CDR3 length is 14 residues. CDR3 sequence (DNA): TGTGCCAGCAGCCCCCCGAGGGTAGTGACTGAAGCTTTCTTT. Protein sequence: CASSPPRVVTEAFF.

V is TRBV11-2 and J is TRBJ2-3; D is possibly TRBD1 (6 bases). Trimming took off 1 base at V and 1 base at J, with 15 bases between the two ends. Germline loops: CDR1 SGHAT, CDR2 FQNNGV. The CDR3 covers 17 residues. The CDR3 nucleotides are TGTGCCAGCAGCTTAGGTTACAGGGACGGGGGCACAGATACGCAGTATTTT. It codes for CASSLGYRDGGTDTQYF.

This clonotype was picked up many times. The chain has TRBV4-1 and TRBJ2-1; D call uncertain. The V gene's germline CDR1 is MGHRA and CDR2 YSYEKL. The CDR3 consists of 19 residues. Trimming cost V 3 bases and J 0 bases, with 21 bases left between them. CDR3 in amino acids: CASSQTPVWADSSYNEQFF. The DNA for the CDR3 is TGCGCCAGCAGCCAGACCCCCGTTTGGGCGGATAGCTCCTACAATGAGCAGTTCTTC.

The rearrangement uses TRBV29-1 and TRBJ2-7; TRBD2 might be the D (5 bases). Per germline, CDR1 SQVTM and CDR2 ANQGSEA. The CDR3 has 11 amino acids. Trimming took 4 bases from V and 5 from J, leaving 9 bases between them. CDR3 protein: CSVARGNEQYF. CDR3 bases: TGCAGCGTTGCCCGGGGTAACGAGCAGTACTTC.

By share of the sample, this clonotype is medium-sized. This chain connects TRBV2 to TRBJ2-1; 8 positions agree with TRBD2. Germline V gene sequence: CDR1 SNHLY, CDR2 FYNNEI. V lost 6 bases to trimming and J lost 0 bases; unmatched junction nucleotides: 4. The CDR3 runs to 15 residues. CDR3 residues: CASRRSGSSYNEQFF. The CDR3, as DNA: TGTGCCAGCAGACGGAGCGGGAGCTCCTACAATGAGCAGTTCTTC.

This clonotype was recorded at least ten times. This chain joins TRBV24-1 and TRBJ2-3; 7 positions agree with TRBD1. Germline values: CDR1 KGHDR, CDR2 SFDVKD. The CDR3 spans 17 residues. V gave up 0 bases and J gave up 0 bases; unmatched junction bases: 5. CDR3 sequence (DNA): TGTGCCACCAGTGATTTGGGCAAGGGGGCTAGCACAGATACGCAGTATTTT. Translation: CATSDLGKGASTDTQYF.

The V gene is TRBV7-3, the J gene TRBJ2-2; possible D gene TRBD1, 6 bases. CDR3 length: 16 residues. V gave up 1 base and J gave up 6 bases, with 15 bases separating them. Germline CDR1 reads SGHTA; CDR2 reads FQGTGA. As DNA, the CDR3 is TGTGCCAGCAGCTTAATCCCACAGGGATTAGCCGGGGAGCTGTTTTTT. Protein product: CASSLIPQGLAGELFF. Complete variable domain (other parts from reference TRBV7-3 and TRBJ2-2): GAGVSQTPSNKVTEKGKYVELRCDPISGHTALYWYRQSLGQGPEFLIYFQGTGAADDSGLPNDRFFAVRPEGSVSTLKIQRTERGDSAVYLCASSLIPQGLAGELFFGEGSRLTVL.

This clonotype turned up a few times. The chain carries TRBV7-9 and TRBJ2-3; possible D gene TRBD2, 6 bases. CDR1 is SEHNR and CDR2 is FQNEAQ in the germline V gene (reference sequence). The CDR3 is 14 residues long. Between the trimmed V and J ends, which lost 3 bases and 2 bases, there was a span of 9 bases. In DNA form, the CDR3 reads TGTGCCAGCAGCTTCGCGGGGCACACAGATACGCAGTATTTT. Translated, it gives CASSFAGHTDTQYF.

The rearrangement links TRBV6-5 to TRBJ2-4; TRBD1 aligns across 7 bases. CDR3 size: 18 residues. V gave up 0 bases and J gave up 0 bases; unmatched junction bases: 8. The V gene's germline CDR1 is MNHEY and CDR2 SVGAGI. The CDR3 DNA sequence: TGTGCCAGCAGTTACTCGATGAGGGGGCGAATAGCCAAAAACATTCAGTACTTC. Its translation: CASSYSMRGRIAKNIQYF.

This clonotype has ten or more counts. J is TRBJ2-3 and V is TRBV28, with a tentative D call TRBD2 (6 bases). The length of the CDR3 is 11 residues. Trimming removed 5 bases at V and 11 bases at J, with 11 bases between. Germline CDR1 reads MDHEN; CDR2 reads SYDVKM. CDR3 residues: CASSRGSGQYF. The CDR3 DNA reads as TGTGCCAGCAGTCGGGGGTCGGGGCAGTATTTT.

This clonotype was seen only a few times. The rearrangement links TRBV5-1 to TRBJ1-2, with TRBD1 matching over 10 bases. CDR3 length equals 12 residues. The germline V gene encodes CDR1 SGHRS and CDR2 YFSETQ. With V trimmed by 4 bases and J by 6 bases, 0 bases remained unmatched. In DNA, the CDR3 is TGCGCCAGCAGCGGGACAGGGGATGGCTACACCTTC. Its protein is CASSGTGDGYTF.

CDR3 nucleotides: TGTGCCATCAGCCCGGACAGGGGGCCATATGGCTACACCTTC. Protein: CAISPDRGPYGYTF. The chain has TRBV10-3 and TRBJ1-2; 11 bases line up with TRBD1. V lost 6 bases, J lost 5 bases, and 5 bases stayed unmatched. CDR1 and CDR2 (germline): ENHRY, SYGVKD. The CDR3 runs to 14 residues.

CDR3 DNA: TGCAGCCCTCCGTACCAAGAGACCCAGTACTTC. This sequence encodes CSPPYQETQYF. V and J are TRBV29-1 and TRBJ2-5; D not certain. The CDR3 contains 11 residues. V dropped 8 bases and J dropped 0 bases, with 7 bases sitting between them. Germline V gives CDR1 SQVTM, CDR2 ANQGSEA.

This clonotype was found once. The CDR3 region is CASSLAVVSSTDTQYF. CDR3 sequence (DNA): TGCGCCAGCAGCTTGGCCGTAGTTTCTAGCACAGATACGCAGTATTTT. This rearrangement joins TRBV5-1 to TRBJ2-3; D uncertain. Deletions cut 0 bases from V and 0 bases from J, with 11 bases between. The length of the CDR3 is 16 residues. Germline V gene sequence: CDR1 SGHRS, CDR2 YFSETQ.

This clonotype was counted a few times. The chain employs TRBV4-2 and TRBJ2-3, with D possibly TRBD2 on 7 matching bases. Germline lookup yields CDR1 LGHNA and CDR2 YNFKEQ. The CDR3 runs to 17 residues. The ends were cut back, 0 bases at V and 6 bases at J, with 19 bases in the middle. The CDR3 DNA is TGTGCCAGCAGCCAAGAATGGTCGGGGGGCCCGAAGGATACGCAGTATTTT. It is translated as CASSQEWSGGPKDTQYF.

This clonotype showed up just once. It is likely a read error, because the conserved phenylalanine at the end of the CDR3 is missing. The rearrangement uses TRBV5-1 and TRBJ2-1, with 8 bases identical to TRBD2. The CDR3 has 16 residues. CDR1 is SGHRS, CDR2 YFSETQ, per germline. V trimming: 0 bases; J trimming: 1 base; junction bases outside the gene matches: 3. CDR3 coding DNA: TGCGCCAGCAGCTTGGCTTCGGGGGGGTCCTACAATGAGCAGTTCGTC. This translates into CASSLASGGSYNEQFV.

The rearrangement joins TRBV6-5 to TRBJ2-1; D uncertain. The V gene's germline CDR1 is MNHEY and CDR2 SVGAGI. V was shortened by 6 bases and J by 7 bases, with 19 bases between the two germline ends. The CDR3 has 15 amino acids. CDR3 bases: TGTGCCAGCAGGGCTGTAGAACGACCTAGGAATGAGCAGTTCTTC. Translation: CASRAVERPRNEQFF.

The V gene is TRBV12-3 or TRBV12-4, the J gene TRBJ2-1; no reliable D call. Trimming took off 3 bases at V and 9 bases at J, with 15 bases between the two ends. The CDR3 length is 14 residues. CDR3 in amino acids: CASSFRTDTAEQFF. CDR3 nucleotide sequence: TGTGCCAGCAGTTTTAGGACCGATACCGCTGAGCAGTTCTTC.

Only a few counts were recorded for this clonotype. The chain uses TRBV20-1 and TRBJ2-7; TRBD1 matches at 7 bases. Germline V gives CDR1 DFQATT, CDR2 SNEGSKA (reference sequence). The J segment lost 3 bases and the V segment lost 4 bases, leaving 15 bases of the junction unmatched. This CDR3 contains 16 residues. The DNA for the CDR3 is TGCAGTGCTACCTTACCGGGACCTCGGACAGGCTACGAGCAGTACTTC. Amino acids: CSATLPGPRTGYEQYF.

The rearrangement joins TRBV7-2 to TRBJ2-3, with 12 bases matching TRBD2. Looked up from germline, CDR1 is SGHTA and CDR2 is FQGNSA. After removal of 2 bases from V and 4 bases from J, the junction contained 7 bases not matched to a gene. The CDR3 runs to 17 residues. CDR3 in DNA: TGTGCCAGCAGCTTAACTAGCGGGGGGCGGGGACCAGATACGCAGTATTTT. As protein: CASSLTSGGRGPDTQYF.

This clonotype was recorded a few times. This rearrangement joins TRBV11-1 to TRBJ1-1, with D hard to call. The germline V and J ends were trimmed by 2 bases and 1 base, with 11 bases remaining between them. The CDR3 consists of 15 residues. Germline CDR1 is SGHAT and CDR2 is FQDESV (reference sequence). The CDR3 protein is CASSLYGFRNTEAFF. For the CDR3, the DNA is TGTGCCAGCAGCTTATACGGCTTTCGGAACACTGAAGCTTTCTTT.

This chain links TRBV20-1 with TRBJ2-1; unclear D gene. The ends were cut back, 6 bases at V and 5 bases at J, with 17 bases in the middle. The CDR3 is 14 residues long. From germline, CDR1 is DFQATT and CDR2 SNEGSKA (reference sequence). The CDR3 is CSASRIIGDNEQFF. In DNA form, the CDR3 reads TGCAGTGCCAGCAGGATCATCGGCGACAATGAGCAGTTCTTC.

This clonotype was picked up a small number of times. The CDR3, as DNA: TGCGCCAGCAGCCTTCCCGATATGGAGGAGACCCAGTACTTC. This encodes CASSLPDMEETQYF. The J gene is TRBJ2-5, the V gene TRBV4-1; the D is unclear. The ends were cut back, 4 bases at V and 5 bases at J, with 14 bases in the middle. The germline CDR1 and CDR2 sequences are MGHRA and YSYEKL. This CDR3 region has 14 residues.

The sample holds many counts of this clonotype. This rearrangement joins TRBV15 to TRBJ1-1; no reliable D call. Germline CDR1 LNHNV, CDR2 YYDKDF (reference sequence). The CDR3 length is 15 residues. Deletions cut 0 bases from V and 1 base from J, with 9 bases between. The CDR3, as DNA: TGTGCCACCAGCAGAGAACGACGGCAGAACACTGAAGCTTTCTTT. Translating it yields CATSRERRQNTEAFF. Filled out from reference TRBV15 and TRBJ1-1, the complete variable domain reads DAMVIQNPRYQVTQFGKPVTLSCSQTLNHNVMYWYQQKSSQAPKLLFHYYDKDFNNEADTPDNFQSRRPNTSFCFLDIRSPGLGDTAMYLCATSRERRQNTEAFFGQGTRLTVV.

This clonotype was observed a handful of times. CDR3 loop: CASSPRAGRLSSTGELFF. The DNA of the CDR3 is TGTGCCAGCAGCCCCCGCGCGGGACGCCTATCGAGCACCGGGGAGCTGTTTTTT. The gene calls are TRBV3-1 and TRBJ2-2; D is perhaps TRBD2 (6 bases). V shed 4 bases and J shed 4 bases, with 22 bases lying between them. Per the germline V gene, CDR1 is LGHDT and CDR2 is YNNKEL (reference sequence). CDR3 length: 18 residues.

This clonotype turned up a few times. This sequence joins TRBV6-1 and TRBJ2-2, with TRBD1 identical over 7 bases. This CDR3 is built from 16 residues. Losses at the gene ends were 7 bases for V and 5 bases for J; bases not matched to a gene: 13. Looked up from germline, CDR1 is MNHNS and CDR2 is SASEGT. The CDR3 reads CASTHQDRVGTGELFF. CDR3 bases: TGTGCCAGCACCCACCAAGACAGGGTGGGAACCGGGGAGCTGTTTTTT.